The source of this TCR beta chain is a study of tumor-infiltrating lymphocytes in localized non-small cell lung cancer (dated by TCRdb to the early 2020s). About the study as a whole: The cohort included patients whose samples were collected after neoadjuvant chemotherapy, as well as both smokers and never-smokers and several histologies. A total of 55 or so patients were included in the paired tumor versus uninvolved lung comparison of immunoSEQ T-cell fraction. In total, the ICON cohort consisted of over a hundred surgical patients with localized non-small cell lung cancer who had their tumors resected. Each patient contributed resected tumor tissue and uninvolved lung tissue from the same patient, described as non-adjacent to the tumor. The same patients underwent several integrated assays, with TCR sequencing performed together with flow cytometry, multiplex immunofluorescence, RNA-seq, exome sequencing and proteomics.

The T-cell fraction in tumor and uninvolved lung tissue was obtained from TCR sequencing using the immunoSEQ assay. As for how the authors treated the data: For survival analysis, patients were split into high (upper tertile) and low (lower two tertiles) T-cell fraction groups and compared by log-rank test. A signed-rank test was used to test differences in T-cell fraction between paired tumor and uninvolved lung samples. TCRdb stores this immuneACCESS table with in-frame sequences only. Part of the clones is absent; in the studies checked, under half of the shortfall reflects unresolved V genes, and no reason is known for the rest. The DNA was the basis for D and trimming; V, J and clone size are from that table. The sample contains 17,000 or so clones, around 79% of them found a single time. Over 6% of the sample comes from the top ten. Enrollment in ICON was initiated in April 2016, and the last patient was enrolled in 2018. Fresh tumor and matched uninvolved tissue for in-depth immune analyses, including TCR sequencing, were collected from a subcohort of 65 to 80 patients. DNA isolated from bulk tissue, without cell sorting, was used for TCR sequencing.

V loses 2 bases of germline sequence and J loses 8 bases, and the interval between the two ends is 10 bases. The CDR3 measures 12 amino acids from cysteine to phenylalanine. Only the CDR3 DNA stays, 36 bases, in frame from base 1. According to the germline V gene (reference sequence), CDR1 reads LNHNV and CDR2 reads YYDKDF. As to this clone: There is no known antigen for this receptor. Within one base of it there is no much larger clone, and no base qualities were kept.

The study at large found these results: TCR-derived T-cell fraction did not differ between the flow cytometry-defined immunotypes IM1 (good prognosis) and IM2 (poor prognosis). Assay coverage varied across patients depending on available tissue quantity, so only a subset of the cohort had TCR sequencing. TCRbeta sequencing supported higher T cell infiltration in tumors than in uninvolved lung tissue, consistent with immunofluorescence CD3 counts. Because different assays used different pieces of the same tissue, intratumor heterogeneity could not be separated from technical variation. Recurrence-free survival showed no association with tumor T-cell fraction measured by TCR sequencing (p = 0.61).

The sequenced sample was lung tumor tissue. The source of this sequence is a human donor with non-small cell lung cancer. Recombination connected TRBV15 to TRBJ2-7, with the D gene not confidently named. The nucleotide sequence reads as follows: TGTGCCACCAGCAGACATGAAGACCAGCAGTACTTC. Translated, this is CATSRHEDQQYF.